These 2 T cell receptor beta chains were all obtained from the same sample, sequenced in a study of T cell changes during pregnancy in multiple sclerosis (dated by TCRdb to between 2018 and 2021). The library came from the immunoSEQ multiplex PCR assay. The source is immuneACCESS, and TCRdb retained only in-frame sequences with V and J called. Part of the clones is not carried over; for the studies checked, unresolved V genes explain less than half of this, and the remainder is unexplained. In this sample the table shows some 40,000 clones, 80% to 90% of which occur a single time. Roughly 0.5% of the sample is taken by the ten largest. Here the sequenced sample was CD4+ T cells from peripheral blood mononuclear cells, taken in the first trimester of pregnancy. The source is a female donor with multiple sclerosis, enrolled in a pregnancy study.

CDR3 DNA: TGTGCCAGCAGTAGACAGGGCTACGAGCAGTACTTC. Translation: CASSRQGYEQYF. The chain carries TRBV6-6 and TRBJ2-7; 7 bases map to TRBD1. With 5 bases clipped from V and 3 bases from J, the junction kept 1 base outside the gene matches. The CDR3 length is 12 residues. In germline, CDR1 is MNHNY, CDR2 SVGAGI (reference sequence).

The chain is built from TRBV19 and TRBJ2-2; D is possibly TRBD2 (6 bases). The CDR3 totals 14 residues. The V and J ends lost 7 bases and 6 bases respectively, with 15 bases between them. Per the germline V gene, CDR1 is LNHDA and CDR2 is SQIVND (reference sequence). The CDR3 DNA follows: TGTGCCAGTAACTACCTCGGGGGATCCGGGGAGCTGTTTTTT. It yields the protein CASNYLGGSGELFF.